One sample yielded the 20 T cell receptor beta chains listed below, sequenced in a study of shared clonotypes between healthy human individuals. This table comes from immunoSEQ multiplex PCR, and its TCRdb copy is limited to in-frame clones, with some not included. Altogether about 2.3 million clones are present, 85% to 95% being singletons, with the ten largest covering approximately 0.4%. The specimen was naive CD4+ T cells from PBMCs. Specified subset: CD45RA+ positively selected. The receptors stem from a man in his late teens or twenties in good health. Some clones in this sample may be carry-over from other donors' samples.

CDR3 sequence (DNA): TGTGCCTGGAGTGTACTCCAGGCCACCGGGGAGCTGTTTTTT. It yields the protein CAWSVLQATGELFF. The gene calls are TRBV30 and TRBJ2-2; the D is unclear. Looked up from germline, CDR1 is GTSNPN and CDR2 is SVGIG (reference sequence). V shed 0 bases and J shed 4 bases, with 9 bases lying between them. CDR3 size: 14 residues.

The gene calls are TRBV29-1 and TRBJ1-1; D uncertain. The length of the CDR3 is 13 residues. Deletions cut 0 bases from V and 1 base from J, with 6 bases between. Germline CDR1 and CDR2: SQVTM and ANQGSEA. For the CDR3, the DNA is TGCAGCGTTGAAGATACCAAGAACACTGAAGCTTTCTTT. As protein: CSVEDTKNTEAFF.

The chain has TRBV28 and TRBJ2-7, with a tentative D call TRBD2 (6 bases). The ends were cut back, 8 bases at V and 5 bases at J, with 28 bases in the middle. Per the germline V gene, CDR1 is MDHEN and CDR2 is SYDVKM. The CDR3 spans 17 residues. The CDR3 region is CASGPFRVSGIFHEQYF. The CDR3 nucleotides read TGTGCCAGCGGTCCCTTCAGGGTTAGCGGTATTTTTCACGAGCAGTACTTC.

The genes are TRBV10-1 and TRBJ2-1; possibly TRBD1 or TRBD2 for D (5 bases each). This CDR3 spans 15 amino acids. Germline V gene sequence: CDR1 WNHNN, CDR2 SYGVQD (reference sequence). With 3 bases removed from V and 3 bases from J, the gap between germline ends came to 12 bases. The CDR3 sequence: CASSDQGRVYNEQFF. The CDR3 DNA follows: TGCGCCAGCAGTGACCAGGGACGGGTCTACAATGAGCAGTTCTTC.

This clone was seen just once. CDR3: CASSFSLAGGGPSYNEQFF. CDR3 nucleotide sequence: TGTGCCAGCAGTTTTAGCCTAGCGGGGGGGGGACCCTCCTACAATGAGCAGTTCTTC. This chain links TRBV27 with TRBJ2-1; TRBD2 matches at 12 bases. V dropped 3 bases and J dropped 0; count of bases not matched to a gene: 9. The germline CDR1 and CDR2 sequences are MNHEY and SMNVEV (reference sequence). The CDR3 length is 19 residues.

This chain joins TRBV28 and TRBJ2-2; 11 bases line up with TRBD2. V was clipped by 6 bases and J by 6 bases; unmatched bases: 15. CDR1 is MDHEN and CDR2 is SYDVKM in the germline V gene. The CDR3 has 18 amino acids. CDR3 sequence: CASRPRLGTSGVAGELFF. The CDR3 DNA reads as TGTGCCAGCAGACCCCGCCTGGGGACTAGCGGCGTCGCCGGGGAGCTGTTTTTT.

This chain connects TRBV30 to TRBJ1-2; D unresolved. Germline V gives CDR1 GTSNPN, CDR2 SVGIG (reference sequence). CDR3 size: 13 residues. Trimming pared 2 bases from V and 6 bases from J, leaving 13 bases between. The CDR3 DNA follows: TGTGCCTGGAGTAGAGCGGTTCCGGATGGCTACACCTTC. Protein sequence: CAWSRAVPDGYTF. Using reference TRBV30 and TRBJ1-2 for the parts outside the CDR3, the full variable domain is SQTIHQWPATLVQPVGSPLSLECTVEGTSNPNLYWYRQAAGRGLQLLFYSVGIGQISSEVPQNLSASRPQDRQFILSSKKLLLSDSGFYLCAWSRAVPDGYTFGSGTRLTVV.

Points on this clone: The same CDR3 can be traced to other DNA sequences in this sample. The gene calls are TRBV7-2 and TRBJ2-3; the match to TRBD2 covers 11 bases. Germline-derived CDR1 and CDR2 are SGHTA and FQGNSA. The CDR3 contains 15 residues. V was clipped by 3 bases and J by 2 bases; unmatched bases: 1. CDR3 nucleotide sequence: TGTGCCAGCAGCTTGACTAGCGGGGACACAGATACGCAGTATTTT. This encodes CASSLTSGDTDTQYF. The whole variable domain, filled in from reference TRBV7-2 and TRBJ2-3, reads GAGVSQSPSNKVTEKGKDVELRCDPISGHTALYWYRQSLGQGLEFLIYFQGNSAPDKSGLPSDRFSAERTGGSVSTLTIQRTQQEDSAVYLCASSLTSGDTDTQYFGPGTRLTVL.

The chain has TRBV27 and TRBJ1-6; D perhaps matches TRBD1 (6 bases). CDR1 is MNHEY, CDR2 SMNVEV, per germline (reference sequence). V was clipped by 5 bases and J by 1 base, with 12 bases between them. The CDR3 totals 16 residues. The CDR3 region has the DNA TGTGCCAGCAGTCCGCCAGGGGCTTCCTATAATTCACCCCTCCACTTT. Residues: CASSPPGASYNSPLHF.

CDR3 sequence: CASSRSSGRAWPGELFF. Written as DNA, the CDR3 is TGTGCCAGTAGTAGGTCTAGCGGGAGGGCTTGGCCCGGGGAGCTGTTTTTT. This sequence joins TRBV19 and TRBJ2-2, with 12 positions matching TRBD2. Germline values: CDR1 LNHDA, CDR2 SQIVND (reference sequence). The trim removed 4 bases at V and 6 bases at J, leaving 9 bases unmatched. CDR3 length: 17 residues.

This clone has just a few counts. This chain links TRBV30 with TRBJ2-2; 7 bases match TRBD1. Germline V gene lookup returns CDR1 GTSNPN and CDR2 SVGIG (reference sequence). The CDR3 is 14 residues long. Trimming at V came to 7 bases and at J to 5 bases, leaving 10 bases not matched to a gene. CDR3 sequence (DNA): TGTGCCTCGTCCGGGACAGCCGAGACCGGGGAGCTGTTTTTT. Translation gives CASSGTAETGELFF.

The chain couples TRBV28 to TRBJ2-1, with D possibly TRBD2 on 6 matching bases. Trimming took 5 bases from V and 0 from J, leaving 11 bases between them. The germline V gene encodes CDR1 MDHEN and CDR2 SYDVKM. The CDR3 contains 15 residues. CDR3 coding DNA: TGTGCCAGCAGTCCCCGGGGGAGCTCCTACAATGAGCAGTTCTTC. The encoded protein is CASSPRGSSYNEQFF.

The chain joins TRBV29-1 to TRBJ2-7; the match to TRBD2 covers 9 bases. Germline V gene sequence: CDR1 SQVTM, CDR2 ANQGSEA. V lost 4 bases, J lost 2 bases, and 6 bases stayed unmatched. The CDR3 has 14 residues. CDR3: CSVGNAGGPYEQYF. In DNA, the CDR3 is TGCAGCGTTGGCAATGCGGGAGGGCCCTACGAGCAGTACTTC.

The chain is built from TRBV7-2 and TRBJ1-1, with 7 bases aligning to TRBD1. With 2 bases clipped from V and 5 bases from J, the junction kept 8 bases outside the gene matches. Germline V lookup: CDR1 SGHTA, CDR2 FQGNSA. The CDR3 is made up of 15 amino acids. The CDR3 sequence is CASSLWGSGGTEAFF. The CDR3 DNA reads TGTGCCAGCAGCTTATGGGGATCAGGGGGGACTGAAGCTTTCTTT.

This clone was recorded once. This chain uses TRBV11-2 with TRBJ1-2; no firm D call. The CDR3 covers 13 residues. CDR1 and CDR2 (germline): SGHAT, FQNNGV. V was pared by 5 bases and J by 8 bases, with 15 bases between. The CDR3 sequence: CASSLRRRKGYTF. Written as DNA, the CDR3 is TGTGCCAGCAGCCTTCGGAGGAGGAAGGGCTACACCTTC.

The chain employs TRBV11-1 and TRBJ2-2; tentatively, D is TRBD1 (6 bases). Trimming shortened V by 4 bases and J by 6 bases, and 9 bases separated the two germline ends. The length of the CDR3 is 13 residues. The germline V gene has CDR1 SGHAT and CDR2 FQDESV (reference sequence). The CDR3 DNA is TGTGCCAGCAGCTACGCAGGGGCCGGGGAGCTGTTTTTT. It translates to CASSYAGAGELFF. Variable domain in full (rest from reference TRBV11-1 and TRBJ2-2): EAEVAQSPRYKITEKSQAVAFWCDPISGHATLYWYRQILGQGPELLVQFQDESVVDDSQLPKDRFSAERLKGVDSTLKIQPAELGDSAMYLCASSYAGAGELFFGEGSRLTVL.

About this clone: The sample carries other DNA sequences with the same CDR3. The V call is TRBV11-2, the J call TRBJ1-2; no clear D gene. Trimming left V 1 base short and J 8 bases short, with 8 bases between. Germline CDR1 SGHAT, CDR2 FQNNGV. The CDR3 is 12 residues long. The CDR3 region is CASSLGLYGYTF. CDR3 nucleotides: TGTGCCAGCAGCTTAGGGCTATACGGCTACACCTTC. Complete variable domain (other parts from reference TRBV11-2 and TRBJ1-2): EAGVAQSPRYKIIEKRQSVAFWCNPISGHATLYWYQQILGQGPKLLIQFQNNGVVDDSQLPKDRFSAERLKGVDSTLKIQPAKLEDSAVYLCASSLGLYGYTFGSGTRLTVV.

This chain links TRBV19 with TRBJ2-7; TRBD1 agrees at 7 bases. With 5 bases clipped from V and 3 bases from J, the junction kept 7 bases outside the gene matches. The length of the CDR3 is 14 residues. CDR1 is LNHDA, CDR2 SQIVND, per germline (reference sequence). CDR3: CASSAGGHRYEQYF. Here the CDR3 DNA reads TGTGCCAGTAGTGCAGGGGGACATCGCTACGAGCAGTACTTC.

Written as DNA, the CDR3 is TGCGCCAGCAGCACGGGGAGAGTAGCGCGCGAGCAGTACTTC. Translated, it gives CASSTGRVAREQYF. The chain couples TRBV5-1 to TRBJ2-7; TRBD2 might be the D (5 bases). The V gene's germline CDR1 is SGHRS and CDR2 YFSETQ. The V gene lost 4 bases and the J gene lost 6 bases, with 17 bases spanning the gap. The CDR3 is 14 residues long.

The V call is TRBV6-5, the J call TRBJ2-1, with a possible D match to TRBD2 (6 bases). The CDR3 is made up of 11 amino acids. Trimming took 9 bases from V and 15 from J, leaving 18 bases between them. The germline V gene encodes CDR1 MNHEY and CDR2 SVGAGI. The CDR3 DNA sequence: TGTGCCAGTGTGAGGGACGGGAGTTGGTTCTTC. Translation gives CASVRDGSWFF.